This TCR beta chain was profiled in a study of cytomegalovirus exposure and HLA in healthy donors. The CDR3 sequence is 16 residues long. Looked up from germline, CDR1 is SNHLY and CDR2 is FYNNEI. The V segment lost 6 bases and the J segment 4 bases; nucleotides outside the gene matches: 9. The data were produced by immunoSEQ multiplex PCR, yet TCRdb's version contains in-frame clones alone and is incomplete. The table has more than 90,000 clones, approximately 85% seen once. What was sequenced was PBMCs. This sequence originates from a man between 18 and 29 years old in good health and CMV-seronegative. The chain carries TRBV2 and TRBJ2-7, with 13 bases lining up with TRBD2. The CDR3 here is CASSGTSGKGQYEQYF. The CDR3 DNA reads as TGTGCCAGCAGCGGGACTAGCGGGAAGGGCCAGTACGAGCAGTACTTC.